This TCR beta chain comes out of a study of T cells in Graves' hyperthyroidism and ophthalmopathy. Turning to the study itself: Specimen type is peripheral blood, collected at initial diagnosis prior to any treatment.

TCR beta CDR3 sequences were amplified from RNA transcripts. The HTBI primer set served for first-round RT-PCR of the TCR CDR3. TCRdb independently ran MiXCR on the multiplex PCR reads; one entry per CDR3 protein. The sample holds approximately 420,000 distinct CDR3 sequences, about 15% seen once. This clonotype was counted many times. The sequence was collected from a woman in her twenties or thirties with Graves' hyperthyroidism. The sample comprised blood.

Here the CDR3 reads CASSPRQDAGTDTQYF. The CDR3 nucleotides read TGTGCCAGCAGCCCGAGACAGGACGCAGGGACAGATACGCAGTATTTT. The chain has TRBV9 and TRBJ2-3; a weak D match, TRBD1 (6 bases). Trimming cost V 4 bases and J 3 bases, with 18 bases left between them. The CDR3 loop spans 16 amino acids. The germline V gene has CDR1 SGDLS and CDR2 YYNGEE.